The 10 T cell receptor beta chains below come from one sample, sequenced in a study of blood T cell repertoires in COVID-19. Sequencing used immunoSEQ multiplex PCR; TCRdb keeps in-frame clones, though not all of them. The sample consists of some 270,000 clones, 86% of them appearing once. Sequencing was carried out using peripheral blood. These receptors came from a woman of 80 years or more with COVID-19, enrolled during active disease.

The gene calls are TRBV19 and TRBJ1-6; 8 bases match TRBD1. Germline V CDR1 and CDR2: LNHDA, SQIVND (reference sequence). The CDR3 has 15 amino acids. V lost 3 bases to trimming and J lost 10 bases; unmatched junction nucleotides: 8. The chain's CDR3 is CASSMGDRLPSPLHF. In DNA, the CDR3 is TGTGCCAGTAGTATGGGGGACAGGCTGCCATCACCCCTCCACTTT.

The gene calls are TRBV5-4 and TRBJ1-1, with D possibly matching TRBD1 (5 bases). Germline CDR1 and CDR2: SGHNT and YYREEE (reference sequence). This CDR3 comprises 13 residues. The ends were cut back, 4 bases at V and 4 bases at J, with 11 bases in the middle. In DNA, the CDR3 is TGTGCCAGCAGCCCCGGCAGGGTCACTGAAGCTTTCTTT. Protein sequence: CASSPGRVTEAFF. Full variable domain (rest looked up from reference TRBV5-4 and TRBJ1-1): ETGVTQSPTHLIKTRGQQVTLRCSSQSGHNTVSWYQQALGQGPQFIFQYYREEENGRGNFPPRFSGLQFPNYSSELNVNALELDDSALYLCASSPGRVTEAFFGQGTRLTVV.

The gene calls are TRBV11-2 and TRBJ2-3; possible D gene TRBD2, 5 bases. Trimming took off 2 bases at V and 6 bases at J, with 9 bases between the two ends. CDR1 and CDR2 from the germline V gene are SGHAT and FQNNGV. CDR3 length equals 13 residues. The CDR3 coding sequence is TGTGCCAGCAGCTTACGGGGAACGGATACGCAGTATTTT. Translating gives CASSLRGTDTQYF.

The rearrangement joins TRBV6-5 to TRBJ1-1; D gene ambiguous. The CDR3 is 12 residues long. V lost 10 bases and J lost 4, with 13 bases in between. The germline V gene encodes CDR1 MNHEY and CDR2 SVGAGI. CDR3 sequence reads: CATLSPVTEAFF. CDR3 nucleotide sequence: TGTGCCACCCTTTCCCCCGTCACTGAAGCTTTCTTT.

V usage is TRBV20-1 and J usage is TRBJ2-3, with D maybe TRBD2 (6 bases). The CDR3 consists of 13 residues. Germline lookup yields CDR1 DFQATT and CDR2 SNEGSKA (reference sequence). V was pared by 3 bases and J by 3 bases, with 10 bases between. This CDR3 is CSASMAGTDTQYF. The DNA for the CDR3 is TGCAGTGCTAGTATGGCGGGGACAGATACGCAGTATTTT.

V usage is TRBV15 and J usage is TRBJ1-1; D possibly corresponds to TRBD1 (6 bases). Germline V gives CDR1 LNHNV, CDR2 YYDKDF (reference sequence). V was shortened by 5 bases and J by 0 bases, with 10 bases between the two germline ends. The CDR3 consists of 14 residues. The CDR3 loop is CATSLDRLNTEAFF. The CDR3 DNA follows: TGTGCCACCAGCTTGGACAGATTGAACACTGAAGCTTTCTTT.

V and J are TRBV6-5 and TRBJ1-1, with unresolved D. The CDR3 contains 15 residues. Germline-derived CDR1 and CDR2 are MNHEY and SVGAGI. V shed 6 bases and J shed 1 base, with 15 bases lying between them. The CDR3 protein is CASRREGPSNTEAFF. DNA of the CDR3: TGTGCCAGCAGACGGGAAGGGCCGTCGAACACTGAAGCTTTCTTT.

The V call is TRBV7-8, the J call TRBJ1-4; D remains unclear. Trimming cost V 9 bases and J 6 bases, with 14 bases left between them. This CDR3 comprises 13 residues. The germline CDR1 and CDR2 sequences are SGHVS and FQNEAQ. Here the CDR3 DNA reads TGTGCCAGTGGGAGGTGGGGAGATGAAAAACTGTTTTTT. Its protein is CASGRWGDEKLFF.

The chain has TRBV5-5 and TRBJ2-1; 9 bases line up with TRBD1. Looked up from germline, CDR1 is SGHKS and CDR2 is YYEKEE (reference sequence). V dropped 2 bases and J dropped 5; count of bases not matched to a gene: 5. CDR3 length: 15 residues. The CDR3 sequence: CASSFTGGIHNEQFF. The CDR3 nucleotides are TGTGCCAGCAGCTTTACAGGGGGCATCCACAATGAGCAGTTCTTC.

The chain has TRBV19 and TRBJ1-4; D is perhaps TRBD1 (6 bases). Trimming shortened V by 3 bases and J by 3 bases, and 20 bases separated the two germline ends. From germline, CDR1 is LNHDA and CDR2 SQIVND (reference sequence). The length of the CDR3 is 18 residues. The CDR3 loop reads CASSILGSVGGPNEKLFF. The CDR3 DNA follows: TGTGCCAGTAGTATTCTGGGAAGCGTCGGGGGGCCTAATGAAAAACTGTTTTTT.